These T cell receptor beta chains were read from a single sample in a study of OX40 agonist ivuxolimab in advanced cancers. Measured with immunoSEQ multiplex PCR; TCRdb has only the in-frame clones, and not every one. The sample has roughly 71,000 clones, roughly 84% seen once; the top ten hold around 1.5%. The sample in question was CD4+ or CD8+ T cells sorted from blood, obtained in a trial of the OX40 agonist ivuxolimab. These receptors were taken from an adult with an advanced solid tumor such as melanoma, head and neck, liver or kidney cancer. Each CDR3 is given with its conserved first and last residue. The D gene is left open where the match is weak. A row's size may be missing; if present it is once, few, many or a size class.

few	.	TRBV7-2	TRBJ2-3	CASSLSRGASDTQYF	TGTGCCAGCAGCTTATCGCGGGGAGCCTCAGATACGCAGTATTTT
.	TRBD2	TRBV19	TRBJ2-1	CATGGRAPAVQFF	TGTGCCACGGGGGGGAGGGCCCCCGCTGTGCAGTTCTTC
.	.	TRBV15	TRBJ2-7	CATSRVLESYEQYF	TGTGCCACCAGCAGAGTTTTAGAGTCCTACGAGCAGTACTTC
.	TRBD1	TRBV7-9	TRBJ1-2	CASSRDRVDYGYTF	TGTGCCAGCAGCCGGGACAGGGTAGACTATGGCTACACCTTC
.	TRBD1	TRBV28	TRBJ1-4	CASSLLDRESEKLFF	TGTGCCAGCAGTTTATTGGACAGGGAGTCGGAAAAACTGTTTTTT
.	.	TRBV7-8	TRBJ2-2	CASSPSLRTGELFF	TGTGCCAGCAGCCCATCACTAAGGACCGGGGAGCTGTTTTTT
.	TRBD1	TRBV10-3	TRBJ2-1	CAISGGTGTGNEQFF	TGTGCCATCAGTGGGGGGACAGGGACAGGCAATGAGCAGTTCTTC
.	.	TRBV19	TRBJ2-7	CASSAGVSYEQYF	TGTGCCAGTAGTGCCGGGGTTTCCTACGAGCAGTACTTC
.	.	TRBV10-2	TRBJ2-1	CASSLQGEQFF	TGCGCCAGCAGTCTTCAGGGTGAGCAGTTCTTC
few	.	TRBV5-8	TRBJ2-2	CASSLGSSAGELFF	TGTGCCAGCAGCTTGGGATCTAGCGCCGGGGAGCTGTTTTTT
.	TRBD1	TRBV2	TRBJ1-2	CASSSDRDIYGYTF	TGTGCCAGCAGTTCCGACAGGGATATCTATGGCTACACCTTC
.	TRBD2	TRBV11-2	TRBJ2-2	CASSSLGRVSGRTGELFF	TGTGCCAGCAGCTCTCTAGGTCGGGTTAGCGGGAGAACCGGGGAGCTGTTTTTT
.	.	TRBV28	TRBJ2-7	CASSLFRGTDYTYEQYF	TGTGCCAGCAGTTTATTCCGCGGGACAGATTACACCTACGAGCAGTACTTC
.	.	TRBV5-1	TRBJ2-3	CASSLVTDTDTQYF	TGCGCCAGCAGCTTGGTAACTGACACAGATACGCAGTATTTT
.	.	TRBV2	TRBJ2-2	CASSDVDTGELFF	TGTGCCAGCAGTGATGTGGACACCGGGGAGCTGTTTTTT
.	.	TRBV6-6	TRBJ2-1	CASSYPTGRNNEQFF	TGTGCCAGCAGTTACCCGACCGGCCGTAACAATGAGCAGTTCTTC
.	TRBD1	TRBV5-1	TRBJ1-4	CASSSGTGGREEKLFF	TGCGCCAGCAGCTCTGGGACAGGGGGCAGAGAGGAAAAACTGTTTTTT
.	.	TRBV28	TRBJ1-2	CASSFAGENYGYTF	TGTGCCAGCAGTTTCGCGGGAGAAAACTATGGCTACACCTTC
once	.	TRBV15	TRBJ2-3	CATSRDWATDTQYF	TGTGCCACCAGCAGAGATTGGGCTACAGATACGCAGTATTTT
medium-sized	.	TRBV19	TRBJ1-5	CASSMAVQGEPQHF	TGTGCCAGTAGTATGGCGGTGCAAGGGGAGCCCCAGCATTTT
.	.	TRBV29-1	TRBJ1-2	CSVVMVAYGYTF	TGCAGCGTTGTAATGGTAGCCTATGGCTACACCTTC
.	.	TRBV15	TRBJ1-6	CATSSLSGSGSPLHF	TGTGCCACCAGCAGTTTATCGGGCTCTGGTTCACCCCTCCACTTT
.	TRBD2	TRBV5-4	TRBJ2-2	CASARTSGNTGELFF	TGTGCCAGCGCCCGGACTAGCGGCAACACCGGGGAGCTGTTTTTT
few	.	TRBV18	TRBJ1-5	CASSLSGGNNQPQHF	TGTGCCAGCTCCCTTAGCGGGGGCAACAATCAGCCCCAGCATTTT
few	.	TRBV6-1	TRBJ2-7	CASSEATDSYEQYF	TGTGCCAGCAGTGAAGCTACGGATTCCTACGAGCAGTACTTC
.	TRBD2	TRBV7-9	TRBJ2-3	CASSLRLASGWDTQYF	TGTGCCAGCAGCTTAAGACTAGCGTCAGGGTGGGATACGCAGTATTTT
.	.	TRBV5-1	TRBJ2-7	CASSKGGGSHEQYF	TGCGCCAGCAGCAAGGGGGGAGGGTCCCACGAGCAGTACTTC
.	.	TRBV10-3	TRBJ1-2	CAISESGGEYTF	TGTGCCATCAGTGAGTCGGGGGGGGAGTACACCTTC
.	.	TRBV9	TRBJ2-3	CASSVGVSEAGDTQYF	TGTGCCAGCAGCGTAGGTGTTAGCGAAGCGGGAGATACGCAGTATTTT
.	.	TRBV14	TRBJ2-5	CASSRQETQYF	TGTGCCAGCAGCCGTCAAGAGACCCAGTACTTC
once	.	TRBV5-4	TRBJ2-1	CASSGGADNEQFF	TGTGCCAGCAGCGGGGGAGCGGACAATGAGCAGTTCTTC
few	.	TRBV28	TRBJ1-5	CASSPDSNQPQHF	TGTGCCAGCAGCCCAGACAGCAATCAGCCCCAGCATTTT
.	TRBD1	TRBV4-3	TRBJ1-2	CASSQGGQAISGGYTF	TGCGCCAGCAGCCAAGGGGGACAGGCGATCTCGGGGGGCTACACCTTC
.	TRBD1	TRBV28	TRBJ2-7	CASSLVTGGSYEQYF	TGTGCCAGCAGTTTAGTGACAGGGGGCTCCTACGAGCAGTACTTC
.	.	TRBV11-2	TRBJ2-1	CASSSGADNEQFF	TGTGCCAGCAGCTCAGGGGCGGACAATGAGCAGTTCTTC
.	.	TRBV14	TRBJ2-7	CASSQYYEQYF	TGTGCCAGCAGCCAGTACTACGAGCAGTACTTC
.	.	TRBV6-5	TRBJ2-1	CASSYGREQFF	TGTGCCAGCAGTTACGGGCGGGAGCAGTTCTTC
.	TRBD2	TRBV7-2	TRBJ2-3	CASSWTAGVGTDTQYF	TGTGCCAGCAGCTGGACAGCGGGAGTGGGCACAGATACGCAGTATTTT
few	TRBD1	TRBV27	TRBJ2-3	CASSLRGQSTDTQYF	TGTGCCAGCAGTTTAAGGGGACAGTCAACAGATACGCAGTATTTT
.	TRBD2	TRBV28	TRBJ2-2	CATTTYIAGVGTGELFF	TGTGCCACCACTACGTACATAGCGGGAGTAGGAACCGGGGAGCTGTTTTTT
once	.	TRBV6-5	TRBJ2-5	CASSVYRGETQYF	TGTGCCAGCAGTGTCTACCGCGGGGAGACCCAGTACTTC
.	.	TRBV27	TRBJ1-4	CASTRDTNEKLFF	TGTGCCAGCACAAGGGACACCAATGAAAAACTGTTTTTT